The sequence of this T cell receptor (beta chain) was determined in a study of PD-1 blockade in classical Hodgkin lymphoma. Relapse was seen in all patients after autologous stem cell transplantation, and brentuximab vedotin exposure was variable. Best responses included complete response and partial response; otherwise, the best response was progressive disease. Sequencing was performed with immunoSEQ multiplex PCR; in TCRdb, only in-frame clones are kept and a portion is missing. The sample carries some 84,000 clones, 92% recorded once. Broader study findings: The drivers behind the repertoire differences, possibly disease activity or prior therapy, remain undefined.

This clone has just one count. Its cognate antigen is unknown. CDR1 is MNHNY and CDR2 is SVGAGI in the germline V gene (reference sequence). CDR3 length equals 14 residues. Trimming cost V 6 bases and J 4 bases; bases outside gene matches: 6. The gene calls are TRBV6-6 and TRBJ1-2, with TRBD1 matching 9 bases. The receptor was derived from a human donor with classical Hodgkin lymphoma. The sample consisted of peripheral blood mononuclear cells (PBMCs), taken before the second cycle of nivolumab. The CDR3 is CASRTGGQGYGYTF. The CDR3 DNA sequence: TGTGCCAGCAGGACGGGGGGACAGGGCTATGGCTACACCTTC.